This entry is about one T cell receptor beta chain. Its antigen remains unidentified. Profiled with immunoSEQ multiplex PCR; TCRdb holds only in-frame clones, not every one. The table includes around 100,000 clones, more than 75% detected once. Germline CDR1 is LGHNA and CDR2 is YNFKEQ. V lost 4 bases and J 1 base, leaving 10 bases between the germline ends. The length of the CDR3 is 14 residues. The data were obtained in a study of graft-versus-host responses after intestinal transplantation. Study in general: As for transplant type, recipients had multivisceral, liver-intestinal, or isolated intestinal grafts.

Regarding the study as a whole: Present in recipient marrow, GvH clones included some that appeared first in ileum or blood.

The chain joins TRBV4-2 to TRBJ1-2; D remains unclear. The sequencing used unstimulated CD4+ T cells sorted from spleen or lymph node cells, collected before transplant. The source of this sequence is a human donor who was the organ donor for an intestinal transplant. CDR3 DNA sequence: TGTGCCAGCAGCCCACCCATGAGTAACTATGGCTACACCTTC. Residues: CASSPPMSNYGYTF.